This T cell receptor beta chain came from a study of blood T cells in healthy people across ages. This clonotype was picked up a small number of times. What it recognizes is unknown. The use of a sample-barcoded 5' primer and a J-beta primer mix characterized a second PCR of about 7 to 12 cycles. Carrying 12 random nucleotides, a template-switch adaptor labeled each individual cDNA molecule. TCRdb re-analysed the 5' RACE reads in MiXCR, keeping a single row per CDR3 protein. The repertoire holds about 640,000 distinct CDR3 sequences, with 45% to 65% as singletons. Peripheral blood samples of approximately 10 milliliters were drawn from each donor. Broader study findings: More naive CD4+ cells and higher diversity marked long-lived donors relative to aged donors. As age increased, TCR beta diversity per million T cells fell in a roughly linear fashion.

The TCR comes from a man aged 60 to 75 in good health. Sequencing used blood.

For the CDR3, the DNA is TGTGCCAGCAGCTTTGCCCACGAGCAGTACTTC. The encoded protein is CASSFAHEQYF. The rearrangement joins TRBV11-2 to TRBJ2-4; D gene unclear. TRBJ2-7 explains the end of the DNA better; the J call may be wrong. This CDR3 is built from 11 residues. CDR1 and CDR2 from the germline V gene are SGHAT and FQNNGV.